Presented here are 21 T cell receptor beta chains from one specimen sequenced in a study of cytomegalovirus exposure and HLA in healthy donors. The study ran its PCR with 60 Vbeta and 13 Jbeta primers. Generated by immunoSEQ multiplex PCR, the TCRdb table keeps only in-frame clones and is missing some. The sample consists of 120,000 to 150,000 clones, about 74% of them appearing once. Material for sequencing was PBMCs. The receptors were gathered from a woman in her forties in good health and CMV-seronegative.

The CDR3 DNA is TGCAGCGTCTGGACAGGCGAGCAGTTCTTC. It encodes CSVWTGEQFF. The chain combines TRBV29-1 with TRBJ2-1, with 7 nucleotides matching TRBD1. The germline V gene has CDR1 SQVTM and CDR2 ANQGSEA. The ends lost 6 bases at V and 10 bases at J; junction bases unmatched: 3. This CDR3 comprises 10 residues.

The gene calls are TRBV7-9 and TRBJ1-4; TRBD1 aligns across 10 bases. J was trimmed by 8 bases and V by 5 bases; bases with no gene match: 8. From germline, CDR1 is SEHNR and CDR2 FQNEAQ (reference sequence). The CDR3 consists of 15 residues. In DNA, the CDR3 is TGTGCCAGCAGCGAGAGGACAGGGGGTGAGGAAAAACTGTTTTTT. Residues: CASSERTGGEEKLFF. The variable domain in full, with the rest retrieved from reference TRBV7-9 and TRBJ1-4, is DTGVSQNPRHKITKRGQNVTFRCDPISEHNRLYWYRQTLGQGPEFLTYFQNEAQLEKSRLLSDRFSAERPKGSFSTLEIQRTEQGDSAMYLCASSERTGGEEKLFFGSGTQLSVL.

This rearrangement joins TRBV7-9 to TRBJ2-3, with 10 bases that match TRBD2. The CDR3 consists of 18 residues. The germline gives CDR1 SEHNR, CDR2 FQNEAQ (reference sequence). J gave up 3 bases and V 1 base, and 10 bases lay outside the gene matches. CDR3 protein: CASSLGNLAGAGTDTQYF. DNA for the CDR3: TGTGCCAGCAGCTTAGGGAACCTAGCGGGAGCCGGGACAGATACGCAGTATTTT.

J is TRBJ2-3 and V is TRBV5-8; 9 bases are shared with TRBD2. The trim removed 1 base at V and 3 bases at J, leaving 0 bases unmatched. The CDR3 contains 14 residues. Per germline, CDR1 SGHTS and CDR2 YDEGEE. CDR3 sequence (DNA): TGTGCCAGCAGCTTGAGCGGGAGGACAGATACGCAGTATTTT. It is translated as CASSLSGRTDTQYF. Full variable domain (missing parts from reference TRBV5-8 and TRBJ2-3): EAGVTQSPTHLIKTRGQQATLRCSPISGHTSVYWYQQALGLGLQFLLWYDEGEERNRGNFPPRFSGRQFPNYSSELNVNALELEDSALYLCASSLSGRTDTQYFGPGTRLTVL.

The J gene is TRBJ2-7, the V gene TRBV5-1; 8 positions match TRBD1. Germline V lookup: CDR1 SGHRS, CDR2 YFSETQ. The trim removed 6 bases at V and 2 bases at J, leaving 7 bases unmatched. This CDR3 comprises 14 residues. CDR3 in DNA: TGCGCCAGCAACCATCTACAGGGGGCCTACGAGCAGTACTTC. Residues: CASNHLQGAYEQYF.

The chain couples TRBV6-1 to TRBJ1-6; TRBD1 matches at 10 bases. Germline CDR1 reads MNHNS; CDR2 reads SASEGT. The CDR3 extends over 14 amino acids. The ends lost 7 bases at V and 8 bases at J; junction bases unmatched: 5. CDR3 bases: TGTGCCAGCACTCCGGGACAGGGGTATTCACCCCTCCACTTT. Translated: CASTPGQGYSPLHF.

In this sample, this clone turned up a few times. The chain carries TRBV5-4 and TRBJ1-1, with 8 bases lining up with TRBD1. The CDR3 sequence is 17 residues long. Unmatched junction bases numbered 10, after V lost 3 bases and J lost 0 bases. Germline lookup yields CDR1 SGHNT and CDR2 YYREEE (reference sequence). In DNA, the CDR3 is TGTGCCAGCAGCTCGCACAAAACAGGGGGAATGAACACTGAAGCTTTCTTT. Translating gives CASSSHKTGGMNTEAFF.

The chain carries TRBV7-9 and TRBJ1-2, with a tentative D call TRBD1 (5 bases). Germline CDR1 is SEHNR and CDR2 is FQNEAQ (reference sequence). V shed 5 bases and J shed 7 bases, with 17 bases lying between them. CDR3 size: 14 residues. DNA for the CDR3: TGTGCCAGCAGCCCATACCGGGGGGTTAGTGGCTACACCTTC. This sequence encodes CASSPYRGVSGYTF. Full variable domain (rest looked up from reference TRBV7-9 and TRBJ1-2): DTGVSQNPRHKITKRGQNVTFRCDPISEHNRLYWYRQTLGQGPEFLTYFQNEAQLEKSRLLSDRFSAERPKGSFSTLEIQRTEQGDSAMYLCASSPYRGVSGYTFGSGTRLTVV.

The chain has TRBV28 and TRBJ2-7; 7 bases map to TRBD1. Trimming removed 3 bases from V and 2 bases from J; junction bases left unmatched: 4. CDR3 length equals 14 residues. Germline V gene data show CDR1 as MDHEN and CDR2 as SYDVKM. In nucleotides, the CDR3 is TGTGCCAGCAGTTTGGTCAGGGGGACCTACGAGCAGTACTTC. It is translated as CASSLVRGTYEQYF.

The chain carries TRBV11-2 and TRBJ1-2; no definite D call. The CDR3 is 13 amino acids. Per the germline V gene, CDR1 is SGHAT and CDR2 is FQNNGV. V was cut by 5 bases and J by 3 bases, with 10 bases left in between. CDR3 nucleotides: TGTGCCAGCAGCCCTTCCGAGGACTATGGCTACACCTTC. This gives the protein CASSPSEDYGYTF.

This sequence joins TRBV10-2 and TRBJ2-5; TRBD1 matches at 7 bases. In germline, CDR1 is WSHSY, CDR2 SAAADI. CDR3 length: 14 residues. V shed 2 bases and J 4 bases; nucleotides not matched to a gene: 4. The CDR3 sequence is CASSEVRGRETQYF. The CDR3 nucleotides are TGCGCCAGCAGTGAGGTGAGGGGGCGAGAGACCCAGTACTTC.

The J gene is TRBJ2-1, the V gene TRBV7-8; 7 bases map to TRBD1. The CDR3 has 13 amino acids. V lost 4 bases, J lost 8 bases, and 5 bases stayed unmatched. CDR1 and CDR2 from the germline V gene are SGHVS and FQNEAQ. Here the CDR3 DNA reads TGTGCCAGCAGCTCGCCAGGGGGTGATGAGCAGTTCTTC. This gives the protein CASSSPGGDEQFF.

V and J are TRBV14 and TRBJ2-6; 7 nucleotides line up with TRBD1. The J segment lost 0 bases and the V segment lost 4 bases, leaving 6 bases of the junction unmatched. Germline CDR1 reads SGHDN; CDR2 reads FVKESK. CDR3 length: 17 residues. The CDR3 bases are TGTGCCAGCAGCCCGTGGACAGGCCGCTCTGGGGCCAACGTCCTGACTTTC. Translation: CASSPWTGRSGANVLTF. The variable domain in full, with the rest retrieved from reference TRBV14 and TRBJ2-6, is EAGVTQFPSHSVIEKGQTVTLRCDPISGHDNLYWYRRVMGKEIKFLLHFVKESKQDESGMPNNRFLAERTGGTYSTLKVQPAELEDSGVYFCASSPWTGRSGANVLTFGAGSRLTVL.

The chain's CDR3 is CASSKEGREDEKLFF. CDR3 bases: TGTGCCAGTAGTAAAGAGGGGCGAGAAGATGAAAAACTGTTTTTT. The chain joins TRBV19 to TRBJ1-4; D is possibly TRBD1 (5 bases). Germline CDR1 and CDR2: LNHDA and SQIVND (reference sequence). This CDR3 contains 15 residues. The V end lost 4 bases, the J end lost 6 bases, and 15 bases lay between the germline ends. Drawing the rest from reference TRBV19 and TRBJ1-4, the complete variable domain is DGGITQSPKYLFRKEGQNVTLSCEQNLNHDAMYWYRQDPGQGLRLIYYSQIVNDFQKGDIAEGYSVSREKKESFPLTVTSAQKNPTAFYLCASSKEGREDEKLFFGSGTQLSVL.

The CDR3 reads CASSSELAYNEQFF. CDR3 nucleotide sequence: TGCGCCAGCAGCTCCGAGCTTGCTTACAATGAGCAGTTCTTC. This chain joins TRBV5-1 and TRBJ2-1; D call uncertain. The CDR3 is made up of 14 amino acids. V lost 3 bases and J lost 4, with 11 bases in between. The germline gives CDR1 SGHRS, CDR2 YFSETQ.

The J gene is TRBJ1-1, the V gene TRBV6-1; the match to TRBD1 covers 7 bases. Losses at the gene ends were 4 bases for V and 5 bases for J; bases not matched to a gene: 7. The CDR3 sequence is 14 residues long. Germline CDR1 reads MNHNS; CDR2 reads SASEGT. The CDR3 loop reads CASSAETGRTEAFF. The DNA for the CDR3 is TGTGCCAGCAGTGCCGAGACAGGGCGGACTGAAGCTTTCTTT.

CDR3 nucleotides: TGTGCCAGCAGGACCAACCTGAGGGATGAGCAGTTCTTC. This sequence encodes CASRTNLRDEQFF. This chain connects TRBV19 to TRBJ2-1; tentatively, D is TRBD2 (5 bases). The germline V gene encodes CDR1 LNHDA and CDR2 SQIVND (reference sequence). The ends were cut back, 9 bases at V and 8 bases at J, with 17 bases in the middle. There are 13 residues in the CDR3.

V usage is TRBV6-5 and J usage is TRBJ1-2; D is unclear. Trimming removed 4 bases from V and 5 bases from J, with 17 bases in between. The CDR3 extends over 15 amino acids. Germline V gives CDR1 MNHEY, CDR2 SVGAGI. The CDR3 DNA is TGTGCCAGCAGTTTCCTGTTAGGAGGAAAATATGGCTACACCTTC. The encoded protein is CASSFLLGGKYGYTF.

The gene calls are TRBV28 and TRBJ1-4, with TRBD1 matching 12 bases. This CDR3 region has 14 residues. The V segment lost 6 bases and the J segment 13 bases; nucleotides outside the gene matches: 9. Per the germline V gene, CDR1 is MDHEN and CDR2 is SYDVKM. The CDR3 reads CASRGTGGGGRLFF. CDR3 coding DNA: TGTGCCAGCAGGGGGACAGGGGGCGGTGGACGACTGTTTTTT.

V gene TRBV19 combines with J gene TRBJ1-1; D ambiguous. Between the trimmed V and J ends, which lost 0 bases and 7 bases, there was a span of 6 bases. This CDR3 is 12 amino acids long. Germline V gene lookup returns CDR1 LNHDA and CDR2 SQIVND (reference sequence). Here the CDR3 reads CASSIDMYEAFF. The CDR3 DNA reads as TGTGCCAGTAGTATAGATATGTATGAAGCTTTCTTT.

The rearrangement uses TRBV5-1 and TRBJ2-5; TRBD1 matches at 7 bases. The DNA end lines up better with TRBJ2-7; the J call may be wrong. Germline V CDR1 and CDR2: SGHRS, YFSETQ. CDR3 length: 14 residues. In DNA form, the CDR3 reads TGCGCCAGCAGCCCTCAAGGACAGGACCACGAGCAGTACTTC. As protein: CASSPQGQDHEQYF.